The source of this T cell receptor (beta chain) is a study of blood T cells in healthy people across ages. For the second PCR, which ran for about 7 to 11 cycles, a sample-barcoded 5' primer and a J-beta primer mix were used. Using its own MiXCR run on the 5' RACE reads, TCRdb lists one record per CDR3 protein. The profile shows approximately 1.5 million distinct CDR3 sequences, 30% to 40% of them singletons. CDR1 SGHVS and CDR2 FNYEAQ come from the germline V gene. V was cut by 3 bases and J by 9 bases, with 14 bases left in between. The length of the CDR3 is 13 residues. Sequenced material: blood. The chain carries TRBV7-6 and TRBJ2-5, with TRBD2 as a possible D gene (5 bases). The source of this sequence is a woman in her twenties or thirties in good health. For the CDR3, the DNA is TGTGCCAGCAGCTTCGCGAAGGCGGAGGCCCAGTACTTC. It yields the protein CASSFAKAEAQYF.